The clone carrying this TCR beta chain was seen only a few times. Its antigen remains unidentified. This record comes from a study of T cell repertoires in cytomegalovirus infection. Study background: Indications came from public TCR beta signatures; they pointed to CMV infection and to a matching HLA type.

Study-level findings and limits: The ex vivo response was dominated by HLA-C-restricted CMV-specific TCR beta clonotypes.

TCRdb recomputed calls from the reads with MiXCR, one row per CDR3 protein. The sample lists just under 500,000 distinct CDR3 sequences; more than 30% were seen once. The CDR3 consists of 15 residues. The V segment lost 6 bases and the J segment 1 base; nucleotides outside the gene matches: 3. Germline V gene sequence: CDR1 SEHNR, CDR2 FQNEAQ (reference sequence). The sample in question was cultured PBMCs, obtained from culture after CMV antigen stimulation. The source of this sequence is a human donor in good health (CMV status not recorded). Some clones in this sample may be carry-over from other donors' samples. J is TRBJ2-3 and V is TRBV7-9; 11 bases align to TRBD2. The DNA of the CDR3 is TGTGCCAGCAGGTCGGGACTAGCGGGCACAGATACGCAGTATTTT. This sequence encodes CASRSGLAGTDTQYF.